One and the same sample provided the 27 T cell receptor beta chains below, sequenced in a study of blood T cells in healthy people across ages. PCR was performed a second time for roughly 7 to 11 cycles using a sample-barcoded 5' primer and a J-beta primer mix. TCRdb re-derived calls from the 5' RACE reads in MiXCR, one entry per CDR3 protein. The table lists hundreds of thousands of distinct CDR3 sequences, roughly 21% of them singletons. Material for sequencing was blood. These receptors were collected from an older man in good health.

This clonotype was seen only a few times. The chain couples TRBV15 to TRBJ2-1; 11 nucleotides align to TRBD2. In germline, CDR1 is LNHNV, CDR2 YYDKDF (reference sequence). The CDR3 spans 17 residues. Losses at the gene ends were 2 bases for V and 8 bases for J; bases not matched to a gene: 11. In nucleotides, the CDR3 is TGTGCCACCAGCAGACCAACCGGGACTAGCGGATCCGATGAGCAGTTCTTC. As protein: CATSRPTGTSGSDEQFF.

The gene calls are TRBV12-3 or TRBV12-4 and TRBJ2-3; no reliable D call. The CDR3 has 13 amino acids. The ends were cut back, 8 bases at V and 3 bases at J, with 12 bases in the middle. In nucleotides, the CDR3 is TGTGCCAGCGGCCCCATGCGGACAGATACGCAGTATTTT. The encoded protein is CASGPMRTDTQYF.

As to this clonotype: The junction shows a germline mismatch at one end, possibly a read error. The chain links TRBV12-3 or TRBV12-4 to TRBJ2-3; no clear D. The CDR3 loop spans 14 amino acids. The CDR3: CASSFRFAADTQYF. DNA of the CDR3: TGTGCCAGCAGTTTCCGGTTTGCTGCAGATACGCAGTATTTC.

V and J are TRBV6-5 and TRBJ1-2; TRBD1 matches 8 bases. This CDR3 has 13 residues. From germline, CDR1 is MNHEY and CDR2 SVGAGI. Trimming at V came to 0 bases and at J to 8 bases, leaving 2 bases not matched to a gene. The CDR3: CASSYSRTGGYTF. In nucleotides, the CDR3 is TGTGCCAGCAGTTACTCGAGGACAGGGGGCTACACCTTC.

The chain recombines TRBV20-1 with TRBJ2-7; 7 nucleotides line up with TRBD1. Germline V gene lookup returns CDR1 DFQATT and CDR2 SNEGSKA (reference sequence). Germline trimming cut 0 bases from V and 0 bases from J; bases unmatched to any gene: 5. The CDR3 extends over 15 amino acids. The CDR3 DNA sequence: TGCAGTGCTAGAGATGGACAGGAAAGCTCCTACGAGCAGTACTTC. It codes for CSARDGQESSYEQYF.

This chain joins TRBV20-1 and TRBJ2-1; D gene unclear. The CDR3 sequence is 13 residues long. CDR1 is DFQATT and CDR2 is SNEGSKA in the germline V gene (reference sequence). V lost 3 bases and J lost 3, with 9 bases in between. The chain's CDR3 is CSARGILYNEQFF. In DNA, the CDR3 is TGCAGTGCTAGGGGGATTCTCTACAATGAGCAGTTCTTC.

This clonotype was counted only a few times. Its ends do not fully match the called genes, so a read error is possible. This chain links TRBV5-1 with TRBJ2-5; TRBD1 agrees at 9 bases. Per the germline V gene, CDR1 is SGHRS and CDR2 is YFSETQ. The CDR3 is 15 amino acids. This chain's CDR3 is CANSVDRGDQETQYF. The CDR3, as DNA: TGCGCCAACAGCGTTGACAGGGGGGACCAAGAGACCCAGTACTTC.

This chain connects TRBV6-2 or TRBV6-3 to TRBJ2-5, with a weak D call TRBD2 (6 bases). Germline-derived CDR1 and CDR2 are MNHEY and SVGEGT. This CDR3 is 15 amino acids long. V was clipped by 6 bases and J by 4 bases, with 18 bases between them. DNA for the CDR3: TGTGCCAGCAGACCCCCTGTAATAGCGGCAGAGACCCAGTACTTC. Translation gives CASRPPVIAAETQYF.

This clonotype has more than one count but fewer than ten. The chain carries TRBV7-3 and TRBJ2-5, with TRBD2 identical over 10 bases. The J call may be incorrect, as the DNA end agrees better with TRBJ2-1. The CDR3 totals 15 residues. The germline V gene has CDR1 SGHTA and CDR2 FQGTGA. The CDR3 is CASSYSGLAAEEQFF. The CDR3 region has the DNA TGTGCCAGCAGCTATAGCGGACTAGCGGCGGAGGAGCAGTTCTTC.

This clonotype came up many times. The V gene is TRBV5-1, the J gene TRBJ1-4; possible D gene TRBD1, 5 bases. The ends were cut back, 1 base at V and 6 bases at J, with 13 bases in the middle. Germline V gene sequence: CDR1 SGHRS, CDR2 YFSETQ. CDR3 length equals 15 residues. The CDR3 reads CASSLIGREDEKLFF. For the CDR3, the DNA is TGCGCCAGCAGCTTGATCGGCAGGGAAGATGAAAAACTGTTTTTT.

This clonotype was found a few times. The CDR3 region has the DNA TGTGCCATGACTGTGATGTGGGCGCCCACGCAAGAGACCCAGTACTTC. Protein: CAMTVMWAPTQETQYF. The chain couples TRBV6-2 or TRBV6-3 to TRBJ2-5; no reliable D call. This CDR3 comprises 16 residues. V was clipped by 10 bases and J by 2 bases, with 23 bases between them. CDR1 is MNHEY and CDR2 is SVGEGT in the germline V gene.

This chain uses TRBV7-9 with TRBJ2-3; a weak D match, TRBD1 (5 bases). The CDR3 covers 17 residues. Per the germline V gene, CDR1 is SEHNR and CDR2 is FQNEAQ (reference sequence). Trimming took off 7 bases at V and 0 bases at J, with 20 bases between the two ends. For the CDR3, the DNA is TGTGCCAGCACCCAATTTCCCCAGCAGGGAAGCACAGATACGCAGTATTTT. Its translation: CASTQFPQQGSTDTQYF.

CDR3: CASSLDWASEQYF. CDR3 sequence (DNA): TGTGCCAGCAGCTTAGATTGGGCTAGCGAGCAGTACTTC. The rearrangement uses TRBV7-2 and TRBJ2-7; D gene ambiguous. The CDR3 has 13 amino acids. V lost 1 base and J 6 bases, leaving 10 bases between the germline ends. CDR1 is SGHTA and CDR2 is FQGNSA in the germline V gene.

The chain recombines TRBV20-1 with TRBJ2-5, with 10 bases fitting TRBD2. The CDR3 is 15 residues long. Per germline, CDR1 DFQATT and CDR2 SNEGSKA (reference sequence). J lost 2 bases, V lost 6 bases, and 9 bases had no gene match. CDR3 coding DNA: TGCAGTGCGAAGACTAGCGGGCACCTACAAGAGACCCAGTACTTC. Its protein is CSAKTSGHLQETQYF.

This clonotype was detected only a few times. The chain has TRBV12-3 or TRBV12-4 and TRBJ1-4; D call uncertain. The CDR3 spans 15 residues. V dropped 0 bases and J dropped 5 bases, with 10 bases sitting between them. The CDR3, as DNA: TGTGCCAGCAGTTTAGCGCACGGGCGGAATGAAAAACTGTTTTTT. This encodes CASSLAHGRNEKLFF.

This clonotype turned up a few times. V usage is TRBV12-3 or TRBV12-4 and J usage is TRBJ2-3, with a weak D call TRBD2 (5 bases). CDR3 length: 13 residues. Trimming pared 10 bases from V and 2 bases from J, leaving 13 bases between. This CDR3 reads CATRGLHTDTQYF. In DNA, the CDR3 is TGTGCCACCAGAGGACTCCACACAGATACGCAGTATTTT.

This clonotype was seen a few times. The CDR3 DNA reads TGTGCCAGCAGCCGCGGACAGGGGGACTACGAGCAGTACTTC. The encoded protein is CASSRGQGDYEQYF. The chain is built from TRBV12-3 or TRBV12-4 and TRBJ2-5; 10 bases are shared with TRBD1. The DNA matches TRBJ2-7 better at its end, which makes the J call doubtful. This CDR3 is built from 14 residues.

The chain employs TRBV6-6 and TRBJ2-7; TRBD2 matches at 10 bases. The CDR3 has 15 residues. V was clipped by 2 bases and J by 4 bases; unmatched bases: 5. Germline CDR1 reads MNHNY; CDR2 reads SVGAGI (reference sequence). CDR3 loop: CASSYKREGGYEQYF. The CDR3 coding sequence is TGTGCCAGCAGTTACAAGCGGGAGGGGGGATACGAGCAGTACTTC.

A few counts support this clonotype. The chain combines TRBV20-1 with TRBJ2-3; D remains ambiguous. Germline assignment: CDR1 DFQATT and CDR2 SNEGSKA (reference sequence). The CDR3 runs 13 residues. Trimming pared 6 bases from V and 0 bases from J, leaving 10 bases between. CDR3 coding DNA: TGCAGTGCCAATCACTTGAGCACAGATACGCAGTATTTT. This gives the protein CSANHLSTDTQYF.

This chain uses TRBV7-9 with TRBJ1-1; TRBD1 matches 9 bases. From germline, CDR1 is SEHNR and CDR2 FQNEAQ (reference sequence). V trimming: 2 bases; J trimming: 6 bases; junction bases outside the gene matches: 1. CDR3 length: 13 amino acids. CDR3: CASSLRQGAEAFF. DNA for the CDR3: TGTGCCAGCAGCTTAAGACAGGGGGCTGAAGCTTTCTTT.

The gene calls are TRBV9 and TRBJ2-3; 9 bases map to TRBD1. CDR1 SGDLS and CDR2 YYNGEE come from the germline V gene. The CDR3 covers 16 residues. V trimming: 0 bases; J trimming: 2 bases; junction bases outside the gene matches: 4. The CDR3 nucleotides are TGTGCCAGCAGCGTAGCTACAGGGGGCTTCACAGATACGCAGTATTTT. This codes for CASSVATGGFTDTQYF.

The genes are TRBV2 and TRBJ2-2; 11 bases align to TRBD2. The germline gives CDR1 SNHLY, CDR2 FYNNEI. The CDR3 has 15 amino acids. The trim removed 6 bases at V and 5 bases at J, leaving 5 bases unmatched. The CDR3 protein is CASRGTSGRTGELFF. CDR3 nucleotides: TGTGCCAGCAGAGGAACTAGCGGGAGAACCGGGGAGCTGTTTTTT.

The CDR3 sequence: CASSPRDQEGAFF. CDR3 in DNA: TGTGCCAGCAGCCCGCGCGATCAGGAAGGCGCTTTCTTT. This chain connects TRBV3-1 to TRBJ1-1; D is ambiguous. This CDR3 contains 13 residues. Trimming pared 4 bases from V and 11 bases from J, leaving 17 bases between. Per germline, CDR1 LGHDT and CDR2 YNNKEL (reference sequence).

This clonotype was seen ten or more times. The chain joins TRBV5-1 to TRBJ1-4; D remains unclear. Germline values: CDR1 SGHRS, CDR2 YFSETQ. Trimming took off 4 bases at V and 0 bases at J, with 13 bases between the two ends. The CDR3 consists of 16 residues. The chain's CDR3 is CASSRRTDATNEKLFF. CDR3 DNA: TGCGCCAGCAGCAGAAGGACGGATGCAACTAATGAAAAACTGTTTTTT.

A few counts support this clonotype. The V and J genes are TRBV5-1 and TRBJ2-1; 11 nucleotides align to TRBD2. J was trimmed by 5 bases and V by 6 bases; bases with no gene match: 10. The CDR3 extends over 16 amino acids. Germline CDR1 is SGHRS and CDR2 is YFSETQ. DNA for the CDR3: TGCGCCAGCAACCCCGTAGCGGGAGGGCCCCACAATGAGCAGTTCTTC. Amino acid sequence: CASNPVAGGPHNEQFF.

In its sample, this clonotype was seen many times. The chain carries TRBV29-1 and TRBJ2-1; 9 positions agree with TRBD1. Germline lookup yields CDR1 SQVTM and CDR2 ANQGSEA. This CDR3 contains 15 residues. Trimming removed 6 bases from V and 0 bases from J; junction bases left unmatched: 6. CDR3 in DNA: TGCAGCGTAAACAGGGGGCGAAGCTCCTACAATGAGCAGTTCTTC. Translation gives CSVNRGRSSYNEQFF.

This chain joins TRBV20-1 and TRBJ2-3; no reliable D call. Between the trimmed V and J ends, which lost 3 bases and 6 bases, there was a span of 4 bases. Germline V lookup: CDR1 DFQATT, CDR2 SNEGSKA (reference sequence). CDR3 size: 10 residues. CDR3 coding DNA: TGCAGTGCTAGTGACGATACGCAGTATTTT. Residues: CSASDDTQYF.